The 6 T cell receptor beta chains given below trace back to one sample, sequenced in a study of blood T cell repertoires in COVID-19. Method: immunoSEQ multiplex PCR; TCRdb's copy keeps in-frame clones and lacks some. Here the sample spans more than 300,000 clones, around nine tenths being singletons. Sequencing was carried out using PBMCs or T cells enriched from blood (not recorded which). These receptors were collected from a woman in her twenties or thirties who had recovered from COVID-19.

The CDR3 bases are TGTGCCAGCAGCTTGGGGGGACTAGTGGACTACGAGCAGTACTTC. Its translation is CASSLGGLVDYEQYF. The chain joins TRBV27 to TRBJ2-7; 8 bases are a match to TRBD2. V trimming: 6 bases; J trimming: 3 bases; junction bases outside the gene matches: 10. This CDR3 is 15 amino acids long. Germline V gene data show CDR1 as MNHEY and CDR2 as SMNVEV (reference sequence).

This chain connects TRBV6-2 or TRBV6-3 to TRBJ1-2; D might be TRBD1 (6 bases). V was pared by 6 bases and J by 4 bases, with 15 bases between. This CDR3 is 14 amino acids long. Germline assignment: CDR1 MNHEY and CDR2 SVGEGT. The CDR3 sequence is CASSLKSDSYGYTF. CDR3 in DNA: TGTGCCAGCAGCCTAAAGTCGGACAGCTATGGCTACACCTTC.

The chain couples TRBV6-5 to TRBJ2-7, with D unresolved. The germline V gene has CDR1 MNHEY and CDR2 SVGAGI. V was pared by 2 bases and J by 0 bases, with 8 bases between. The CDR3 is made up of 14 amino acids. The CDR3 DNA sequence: TGTGCCAGCAGTTACCGCGGAACCTCCTACGAGCAGTACTTC. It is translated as CASSYRGTSYEQYF.

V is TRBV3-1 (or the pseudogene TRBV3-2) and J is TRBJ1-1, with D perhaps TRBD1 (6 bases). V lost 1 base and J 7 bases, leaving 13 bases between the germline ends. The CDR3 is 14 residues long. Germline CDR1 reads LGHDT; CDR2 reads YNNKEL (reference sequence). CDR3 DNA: TGTGCCAGCAGCCAAGGGGGGCAGAACTATGAAGCTTTCTTT. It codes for CASSQGGQNYEAFF.

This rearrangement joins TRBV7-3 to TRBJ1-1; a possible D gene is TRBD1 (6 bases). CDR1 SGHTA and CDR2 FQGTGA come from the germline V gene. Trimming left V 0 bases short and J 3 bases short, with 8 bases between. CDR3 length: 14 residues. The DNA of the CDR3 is TGTGCCAGCAGCTTAACTCAGGGGCACACTGAAGCTTTCTTT. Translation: CASSLTQGHTEAFF.

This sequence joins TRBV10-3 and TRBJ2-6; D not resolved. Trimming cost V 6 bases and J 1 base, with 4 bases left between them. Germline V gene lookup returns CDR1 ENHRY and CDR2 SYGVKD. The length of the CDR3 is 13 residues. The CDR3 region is CAISPSGANVLTF. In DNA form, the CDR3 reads TGTGCCATCAGCCCTTCTGGGGCCAACGTCCTGACTTTC.